This TCR beta chain was profiled in a study of T cell repertoires in cytomegalovirus infection. TCRdb itself ran the reads through MiXCR, one entry per CDR3 protein. The sample holds about 260,000 distinct CDR3 sequences, roughly 10% seen once. This clonotype was picked up many times. Losses at the gene ends were 1 base for V and 5 bases for J; bases not matched to a gene: 13. The germline V gene encodes CDR1 SGHTA and CDR2 FQGNSA. The CDR3 covers 17 residues. The receptor's source is a human donor in good health (CMV status not recorded). Some clones in this sample may be carry-over from other donors' samples. The V gene is TRBV7-2, the J gene TRBJ2-7, with TRBD2 matching over 8 bases. The sample comprised PBMCs. CDR3 sequence reads: CASSLDRGGGPRDEQYF. CDR3 DNA sequence: TGTGCCAGCAGCTTAGACCGGGGGGGCGGACCCCGGGACGAGCAGTACTTC.